These 4 T cell receptor beta chains came from one sample sequenced in a study of T cells expressing NK-cell markers (TCRdb year 2020). The library was obtained by 5' RACE. TCRdb shows the sequencer as Illumina HiSeq 2000. Each CDR3 protein sequence appears as one entry after TCRdb reprocessed the reads, and no DNA is included. This sample's table contains hundreds of thousands of distinct CDR3 sequences. Roughly 3.5% of the sample goes to the ten largest clones. Specimen: blood T cells: a sorted CD56 or NKG2C T cell subset, CD4+ or CD8+ T cells, or bulk PBMC T cells (not recorded which). Receptors were obtained from a man between 18 and 29 years old in good health. Donor details come from another sample of the same person, matched by shared clones.

The rearrangement joins TRBV29-1 to TRBJ1-4; absent DNA, TCRdb's TRBD1 call cannot be checked. The germline V gene has CDR1 SQVTM and CDR2 ANQGSEA. This CDR3 is 13 amino acids long. The CDR3 loop is CSVRDTLNEKLFF. The complete variable domain, with remaining parts taken from reference TRBV29-1 and TRBJ1-4, reads SAVISQKPSRDICQRGTSLTIQCQVDSQVTMMFWYRQQPGQSLTLIATANQGSEATYESGFVIDKFPISRPNLTFSTLTVSNMSPEDSSIYLCSVRDTLNEKLFFGSGTQLSVL.

The chain recombines TRBV7-2 with TRBJ2-1; absent DNA, TCRdb's TRBD1 call cannot be checked. CDR3 length: 16 amino acids. Germline CDR1 is SGHTA and CDR2 is FQGNSA. CDR3 in amino acids: CASSLGVHNREWEQFF.

The genes are TRBV5-1 and TRBJ2-1; lacking DNA, the TRBD1 call made by TCRdb goes unchecked. The CDR3 is 15 residues long. CDR1 and CDR2 from the germline V gene are SGHRS and YFSETQ. CDR3 in amino acids: CASSFGADKGNEQFF.

The V call is TRBV12-3 or TRBV12-4, the J call TRBJ1-1; with no DNA, the TCRdb D assignment of TRBD1 cannot be verified. The CDR3 is 17 residues long. CDR3 loop: CASSLDLRGGMNTEAFF.